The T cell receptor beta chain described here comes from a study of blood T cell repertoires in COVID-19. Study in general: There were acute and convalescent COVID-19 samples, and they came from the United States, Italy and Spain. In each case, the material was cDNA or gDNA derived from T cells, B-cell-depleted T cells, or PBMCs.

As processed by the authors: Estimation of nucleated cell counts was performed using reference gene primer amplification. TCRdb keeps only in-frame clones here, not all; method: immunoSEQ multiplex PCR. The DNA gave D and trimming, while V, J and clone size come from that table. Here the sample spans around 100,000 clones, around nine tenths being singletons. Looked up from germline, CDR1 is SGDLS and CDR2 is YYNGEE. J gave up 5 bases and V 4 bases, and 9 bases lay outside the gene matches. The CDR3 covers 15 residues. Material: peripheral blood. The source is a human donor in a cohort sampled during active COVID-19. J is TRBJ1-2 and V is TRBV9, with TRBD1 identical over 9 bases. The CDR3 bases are TGTGCCAGCAGCACTGGGACAGGGCTTAATTATGGCTACACCTTC. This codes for CASSTGTGLNYGYTF.